One sample yielded the 20 T cell receptor beta chains listed below, sequenced in a study of T cells in Graves' hyperthyroidism and ophthalmopathy. RNA transcripts were the template for amplifying TCR beta CDR3 regions. RT-PCR in the first round (using the HTBI primer set) targeted the TCR CDR3. TCRdb itself ran the multiplex PCR reads through MiXCR, one entry per CDR3 protein. Found here are 650,000 to 800,000 distinct CDR3 sequences, roughly 45% of them singletons; the top ten hold less than 9.5%. Specimen: peripheral blood or thyroid tissue (not recorded which). These TCRs come from an adult man with Graves' disease, either hyperthyroidism or ophthalmopathy (not recorded which).

V and J are TRBV2 and TRBJ2-6, with D uncertain. CDR1 is SNHLY, CDR2 FYNNEI, per germline. This CDR3 is 13 amino acids long. The V gene lost 4 bases and the J gene lost 6 bases, with 7 bases spanning the gap. This CDR3 reads CASSVAVANVLTF. DNA for the CDR3: TGTGCCAGCAGTGTGGCGGTGGCCAACGTCCTGACTTTC.

The chain recombines TRBV29-1 with TRBJ2-5; weak D call: TRBD1 (5 bases). The ends were cut back, 7 bases at V and 2 bases at J, with 8 bases in the middle. This CDR3 is 11 amino acids long. Per the germline V gene, CDR1 is SQVTM and CDR2 is ANQGSEA. CDR3 in amino acids: CSGHRQETQYF. CDR3 in DNA: TGCAGCGGCCACAGGCAAGAGACCCAGTACTTC.

This clonotype was counted ten times or more. The chain has TRBV7-9 and TRBJ2-7, with D unresolved. The CDR3 spans 13 residues. The germline gives CDR1 SEHNR, CDR2 FQNEAQ (reference sequence). The ends were cut back, 2 bases at V and 7 bases at J, with 12 bases in the middle. CDR3 in amino acids: CASSLPRPEEQYF. DNA of the CDR3: TGTGCCAGCAGCTTACCCAGACCGGAAGAGCAGTACTTC.

As for this clonotype: A read error may account for a junction end that differs from germline. This sequence joins TRBV19 and TRBJ1-1; 7 bases fit TRBD1. There are 15 residues in the CDR3. The germline V gene has CDR1 LNHDA and CDR2 SQIVND (reference sequence). CDR3 bases: TGTGCCACTAAACGCGGCGGACAGGCGATCACTGAAGCTTCCTTT. Translating gives CATKRGGQAITEASF.

This chain joins TRBV7-9 and TRBJ2-3; D ambiguous. The CDR3 spans 13 residues. Germline V CDR1 and CDR2: SEHNR, FQNEAQ (reference sequence). Trimming shortened V by 5 bases and J by 5 bases, and 11 bases separated the two germline ends. CDR3 bases: TGTGCCAGCAGCGTAAACACGCAAGATACGCAGTATTTT. Translated: CASSVNTQDTQYF.

This clonotype was seen at least ten times. This chain connects TRBV10-1 to TRBJ2-5; TRBD1 aligns across 8 bases. V dropped 6 bases and J dropped 0; count of bases not matched to a gene: 6. The length of the CDR3 is 15 residues. The germline V gene has CDR1 WNHNN and CDR2 SYGVQD (reference sequence). The CDR3 loop is CASRERDRHQETQYF. The CDR3 nucleotides are TGCGCCAGCAGAGAACGGGACAGGCACCAAGAGACCCAGTACTTC.

CDR3 nucleotide sequence: TGTGCCACCAGCAGCGCCCGGACCGTACCAACCGGGGAGCTGTTTTTT. Translation gives CATSSARTVPTGELFF. V and J are TRBV15 and TRBJ2-2; D is undetermined. The germline V and J ends were trimmed by 3 bases and 5 bases, with 16 bases remaining between them. This CDR3 has 16 residues. CDR1 and CDR2 (germline): LNHNV, YYDKDF (reference sequence).

The chain employs TRBV2 and TRBJ1-6; TRBD1 agrees at 7 bases. V lost 2 bases to trimming and J lost 13 bases; unmatched junction nucleotides: 8. The CDR3 totals 14 residues. The germline V gene has CDR1 SNHLY and CDR2 FYNNEI. CDR3 sequence (DNA): TGTGCCAGCAGTGAAACAGGGGTTCCTCAGCCCCTCCACTTT. Translating gives CASSETGVPQPLHF.

The rearrangement links TRBV2 to TRBJ1-2; TRBD1 is a possible D gene (5 bases). Germline V CDR1 and CDR2: SNHLY, FYNNEI. Between the trimmed V and J ends, which lost 8 bases and 7 bases, there was a span of 23 bases. The CDR3 is 15 amino acids. CDR3 sequence: CASVVSSGTRSGYTF. The CDR3 DNA follows: TGTGCCAGCGTAGTAAGCTCCGGGACCCGCAGTGGCTACACCTTC.

The sample holds a few counts of this clonotype. The V call is TRBV20-1, the J call TRBJ2-5, with D perhaps given as TRBD1 or TRBD2 (6 bases each). V was cut by 2 bases and J by 2 bases, with 18 bases left in between. The CDR3 sequence is 16 residues long. Looked up from germline, CDR1 is DFQATT and CDR2 is SNEGSKA (reference sequence). CDR3 residues: CSARIGGGRLQETQYF. The CDR3 DNA reads TGCAGTGCTAGAATTGGAGGGGGTAGATTACAAGAGACCCAGTACTTC.

This clonotype was observed many times. The J gene is TRBJ1-3, the V gene TRBV7-9; no firm D call. The CDR3 has 16 residues. CDR1 and CDR2 from the germline V gene are SEHNR and FQNEAQ (reference sequence). Trimming left V 1 base short and J 0 bases short, with 10 bases between. The CDR3 DNA is TGTGCCAGCAGCTTAGGTCCAATGAGCTCTGGAAACACCATATATTTT. Translated, it gives CASSLGPMSSGNTIYF.

This clonotype was detected ten times or more. This sequence joins TRBV5-1 and TRBJ1-6; 7 nucleotides line up with TRBD1. The V and J ends lost 9 bases and 6 bases, in that order; junction bases with no gene match: 9. CDR3 length: 14 amino acids. Germline lookup yields CDR1 SGHRS and CDR2 YFSETQ. CDR3: CATSTGTGNSPLHF. Here the CDR3 DNA reads TGCGCCACCTCGACAGGGACTGGTAATTCACCCCTCCACTTT.

This clonotype was observed many times. This chain connects TRBV2 to TRBJ1-1; D possibly corresponds to TRBD1 (6 bases). This CDR3 is 14 amino acids long. The V end lost 6 bases, the J end lost 0 bases, and 11 bases lay between the germline ends. Germline CDR1 SNHLY, CDR2 FYNNEI. DNA of the CDR3: TGTGCCAGCAGGCGACAGGAGCTGAACACTGAAGCTTTCTTT. Protein: CASRRQELNTEAFF.

In its sample, this clonotype was seen many times. V usage is TRBV24-1 and J usage is TRBJ1-3; 12 bases align to TRBD1. This CDR3 has 16 amino acids. CDR1 and CDR2 from the germline V gene are KGHDR and SFDVKD. J lost 4 bases, V lost 4 bases, and 4 bases had no gene match. The CDR3 loop reads CATSEGTGGEGNTIYF. The CDR3 DNA reads as TGTGCCACCAGTGAAGGGACAGGGGGCGAGGGAAACACCATATATTTT.

Written as DNA, the CDR3 is TGTGCCATCAGTGATTCGTTAGGACTTCGAGAGACCCAGTACTTC. Amino acid sequence: CAISDSLGLRETQYF. The V gene is TRBV10-3, the J gene TRBJ2-5; a weak D match, TRBD2 (5 bases). CDR3 size: 15 residues. Germline CDR1 and CDR2: ENHRY and SYGVKD. Trimming pared 3 bases from V and 4 bases from J, leaving 15 bases between.

In this sample, this clonotype turned up a few times. The rearrangement uses TRBV5-1 and TRBJ1-5, with D perhaps TRBD1 (6 bases). Trimming removed 4 bases from V and 7 bases from J, with 12 bases in between. Germline V gene lookup returns CDR1 SGHRS and CDR2 YFSETQ. This CDR3 contains 13 residues. This CDR3 reads CASSKGGGQPQHF. The CDR3 DNA is TGCGCCAGCAGCAAGGGGGGGGGGCAGCCCCAGCATTTT.

This clonotype was detected ten times or more. The chain employs TRBV5-8 and TRBJ1-2, with D unresolved. This CDR3 contains 12 residues. Germline CDR1 and CDR2: SGHTS and YDEGEE. V was cut by 4 bases and J by 4 bases, with 8 bases left in between. CDR3: CASSTDGYGYTF. The DNA of the CDR3 is TGTGCCAGCAGCACGGACGGCTATGGCTACACCTTC. The full variable domain, in which reference TRBV5-8 and TRBJ1-2 provide the parts outside the CDR3, is EAGVTQSPTHLIKTRGQQATLRCSPISGHTSVYWYQQALGLGLQFLLWYDEGEERNRGNFPPRFSGRQFPNYSSELNVNALELEDSALYLCASSTDGYGYTFGSGTRLTVV.

The chain recombines TRBV2 with TRBJ1-2; TRBD1 agrees at 7 bases. The junction had 5 bases not matched to a gene; V was cut back by 8 bases and J by 5 bases. This CDR3 region has 12 residues. The germline CDR1 and CDR2 sequences are SNHLY and FYNNEI. CDR3 residues: CASEGAEYGYTF. As DNA, the CDR3 is TGTGCCAGCGAGGGGGCTGAGTATGGCTACACCTTC.

This clonotype was picked up many times. V is TRBV7-8 and J is TRBJ1-1; tentative D call: TRBD1 (5 bases). This CDR3 has 14 amino acids. The V end was cut by 5 bases, the J end by 2 bases, with 12 bases between. Germline CDR1 and CDR2: SGHVS and FQNEAQ. Written as DNA, the CDR3 is TGTGCCAGCAGCCATACGGGGCTTAACACTGAAGCTTTCTTT. It encodes CASSHTGLNTEAFF.

For this clonotype: One base away lies a much larger clone, so this may be a sequencing read error. This chain joins TRBV20-1 and TRBJ2-2, with TRBD2 identical over 11 bases. V shed 2 bases and J 2 bases; nucleotides not matched to a gene: 4. The CDR3 is 16 amino acids. Germline CDR1 DFQATT, CDR2 SNEGSKA (reference sequence). Here the CDR3 reads CSARSGTSGNTGELFF. CDR3 nucleotide sequence: TGCAGTGCTAGATCCGGGACTAGCGGCAACACCGGGGAGCTGTTTTTT.